The clone carrying this T cell receptor beta chain came up a few times. TCRdb re-derived calls from the RT-PCR reads in MiXCR, one entry per CDR3 protein. The table shows roughly 960,000 distinct CDR3 sequences, with roughly 17% occurring only once. This CDR3 region has 16 residues. Germline trimming cut 4 bases from V and 4 bases from J; bases unmatched to any gene: 9. Germline values: CDR1 SGHDT, CDR2 YYEEEE. This sample is part of a study of patients and donors after allogeneic stem cell transplantation. The receptor's source is a human donor who was either an allogeneic HSCT recipient or a stem cell or donor lymphocyte infusion donor (not recorded which). It is not recorded whose cells these are; they may come from a transplant donor. J is TRBJ1-5 and V is TRBV5-6, with 9 bases that match TRBD1. Sequencing was done on a sample of blood, either unsorted or a sorted T cell fraction (not recorded which). The CDR3 DNA is TGTGCCAGCAGCATCCGGGACAGGGCAAGGAATCAGCCCCAGCATTTT. Translating it yields CASSIRDRARNQPQHF.